These T cell receptor beta chains were read from a single sample in a study of vaccination effects on CD4 cells after COVID-19. Here immunoSEQ multiplex PCR was the method, and the copy in TCRdb shows in-frame clones only, minus some. The repertoire holds roughly 27,000 clones, with roughly two thirds as singletons. Their antigens remain unidentified. Sequenced here: CD4+ T cells from PBMCs cultured with SARS-CoV-2 spike peptides, sampled before COVID-19 vaccination. Every receptor here comes from a human donor who received a COVID-19 vaccine. CDR3s include the opening cysteine and the closing phenylalanine or tryptophan. Fields, in order: clone size, V gene, D gene, J gene, CDR3 protein, CDR3 DNA. A D gene is named only where the DNA matches it firmly. Size values are once, few and many counts, or a class for expanded clones, and some rows have none.

clone_size: few; v_call: TRBV6-5; d_call: .; j_call: TRBJ1-5; cdr3_aa: CASRGFSNQPQHF; cdr3_nt: TGTGCCAGCAGGGGGTTTAGCAATCAGCCCCAGCATTTT
clone_size: .; v_call: TRBV11-3; d_call: TRBD2; j_call: TRBJ2-5; cdr3_aa: CASSPGLAGEETQYF; cdr3_nt: TGTGCCAGCAGCCCAGGACTAGCGGGGGAAGAGACCCAGTACTTC
clone_size: .; v_call: TRBV4-1; d_call: TRBD1; j_call: TRBJ1-2; cdr3_aa: CASSQDWQGDYGYTF; cdr3_nt: TGCGCCAGCAGCCAAGACTGGCAGGGGGACTATGGCTACACCTTC
clone_size: .; v_call: TRBV25-1; d_call: .; j_call: TRBJ1-6; cdr3_aa: CASSESSRNNSPLHF; cdr3_nt: TGTGCCAGCAGTGAATCTAGCAGGAATAATTCACCCCTCCACTTT
clone_size: .; v_call: TRBV3-1/TRBV3-2; d_call: TRBD1; j_call: TRBJ2-3; cdr3_aa: CASSPSGTVVLDTQYF; cdr3_nt: TGTGCCAGCAGCCCATCCGGGACAGTCGTCTTGGATACGCAGTATTTT
clone_size: .; v_call: TRBV4-2; d_call: TRBD1; j_call: TRBJ1-1; cdr3_aa: CASSAVQGAYTEAFF; cdr3_nt: TGTGCCAGCAGCGCGGTACAGGGGGCATACACTGAAGCTTTCTTT
clone_size: .; v_call: TRBV5-6; d_call: TRBD1; j_call: TRBJ1-2; cdr3_aa: CASSLRGTGGNYGYTF; cdr3_nt: TGTGCCAGCAGCTTGAGGGGTACAGGGGGCAACTATGGCTACACCTTC
clone_size: .; v_call: TRBV6-2/TRBV6-3; d_call: .; j_call: TRBJ1-1; cdr3_aa: CASSYASGNLNTEAFF; cdr3_nt: TGTGCCAGCAGTTACGCCTCAGGGAACCTGAACACTGAAGCTTTCTTT
clone_size: .; v_call: TRBV5-1; d_call: TRBD2; j_call: TRBJ2-5; cdr3_aa: CASSSGRGGPETQYF; cdr3_nt: TGCGCCAGCAGCTCGGGGCGGGGGGGCCCAGAGACCCAGTACTTC
clone_size: .; v_call: TRBV11-2; d_call: .; j_call: TRBJ2-5; cdr3_aa: CASSLGGTTQETQYF; cdr3_nt: TGTGCCAGCAGCTTAGGTGGAACGACCCAAGAGACCCAGTACTTC
clone_size: few; v_call: TRBV5-1; d_call: .; j_call: TRBJ1-3; cdr3_aa: CASSLSQGAGNTIYF; cdr3_nt: TGCGCCAGCAGCTTGTCACAGGGTGCTGGAAACACCATATATTTT